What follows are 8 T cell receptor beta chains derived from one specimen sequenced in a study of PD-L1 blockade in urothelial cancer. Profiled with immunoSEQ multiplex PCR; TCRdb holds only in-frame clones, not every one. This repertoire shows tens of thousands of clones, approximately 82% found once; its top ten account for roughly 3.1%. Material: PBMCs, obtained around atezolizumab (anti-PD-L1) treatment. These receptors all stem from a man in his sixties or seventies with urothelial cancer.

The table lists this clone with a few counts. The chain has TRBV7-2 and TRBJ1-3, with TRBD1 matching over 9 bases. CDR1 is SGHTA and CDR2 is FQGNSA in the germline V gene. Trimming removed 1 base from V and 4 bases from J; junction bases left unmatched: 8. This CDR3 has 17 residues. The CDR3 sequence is CASSLGGQGLAGNTIYF. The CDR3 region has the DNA TGTGCCAGCAGCTTAGGGGGACAGGGTCTTGCGGGAAACACCATATATTTT.

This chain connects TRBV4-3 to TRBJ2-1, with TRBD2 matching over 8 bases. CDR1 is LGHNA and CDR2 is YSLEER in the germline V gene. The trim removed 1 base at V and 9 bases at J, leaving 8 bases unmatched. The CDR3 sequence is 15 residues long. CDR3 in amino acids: CASSQVTGGATEQFF. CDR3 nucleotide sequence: TGCGCCAGCAGCCAAGTTACCGGGGGGGCCACTGAGCAGTTCTTC.

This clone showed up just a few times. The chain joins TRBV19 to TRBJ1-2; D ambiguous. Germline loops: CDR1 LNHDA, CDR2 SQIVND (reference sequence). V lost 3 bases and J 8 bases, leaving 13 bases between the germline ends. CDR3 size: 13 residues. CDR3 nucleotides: TGTGCCAGTAGTATTAGTCGGGAGCGGGGCTACACCTTC. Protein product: CASSISRERGYTF.

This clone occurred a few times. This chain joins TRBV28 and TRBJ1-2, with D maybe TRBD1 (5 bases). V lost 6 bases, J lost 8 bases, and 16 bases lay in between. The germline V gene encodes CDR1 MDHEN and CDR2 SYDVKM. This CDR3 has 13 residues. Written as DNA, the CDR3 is TGTGCCAGCAGCGAGACAGAATTAAAGGGCTACACCTTC. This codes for CASSETELKGYTF.

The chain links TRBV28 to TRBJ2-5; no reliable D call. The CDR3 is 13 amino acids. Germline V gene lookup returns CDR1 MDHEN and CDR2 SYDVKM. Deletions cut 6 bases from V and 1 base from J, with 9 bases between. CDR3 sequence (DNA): TGTGCCAGCAGCCAACAGTCCCAAGAGACCCAGTACTTC. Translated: CASSQQSQETQYF.

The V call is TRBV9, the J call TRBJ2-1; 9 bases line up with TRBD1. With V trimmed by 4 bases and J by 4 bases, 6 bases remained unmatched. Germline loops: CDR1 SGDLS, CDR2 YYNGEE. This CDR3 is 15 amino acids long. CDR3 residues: CASSQTGTGYNEQFF. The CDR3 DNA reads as TGTGCCAGCAGCCAGACCGGGACAGGGTACAATGAGCAGTTCTTC. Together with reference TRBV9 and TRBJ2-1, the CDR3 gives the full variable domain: DSGVTQTPKHLITATGQRVTLRCSPRSGDLSVYWYQQSLDQGLQFLIQYYNGEERAKGNILERFSAQQFPDLHSELNLSSLELGDSALYFCASSQTGTGYNEQFFGPGTRLTVL.

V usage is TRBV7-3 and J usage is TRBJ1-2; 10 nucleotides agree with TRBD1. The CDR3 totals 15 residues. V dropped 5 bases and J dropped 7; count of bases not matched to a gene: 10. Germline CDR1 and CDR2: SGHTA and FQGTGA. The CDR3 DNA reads TGTGCCAGCAGCACCGGGACAGGGGTTTCCGCTGGCTACACCTTC. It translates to CASSTGTGVSAGYTF.

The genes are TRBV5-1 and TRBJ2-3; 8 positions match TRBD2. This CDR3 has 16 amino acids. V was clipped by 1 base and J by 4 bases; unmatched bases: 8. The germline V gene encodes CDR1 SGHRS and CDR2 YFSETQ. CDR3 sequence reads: CASSLSPGGRADTQYF. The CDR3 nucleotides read TGCGCCAGCAGCTTGTCGCCGGGGGGGCGGGCAGATACGCAGTATTTT.